This TCR beta chain is from a study of cytomegalovirus exposure and HLA in healthy donors. Overall study results and limits: A missense variant in DCLRE1C was later tied to TCR beta V- and J-gene trimming. There was a cluster of highly shared sequence variants that was likely a sequencing artifact.

Worth noting for this clone: Antigen: not known.

The V gene lost 2 bases and the J gene lost 7 bases, with 11 bases spanning the gap. The germline CDR1 and CDR2 sequences are GTSNPN and SVGIG (reference sequence). The CDR3 is 12 amino acids. PCR used 60 Vbeta primers and 13 Jbeta primers. TCRdb's table, derived via immunoSEQ multiplex PCR, lists solely in-frame clones and lacks some. The sample data list approximately 130,000 clones. This clonotype was sampled from a woman aged 55 to 70 in good health and CMV-seronegative. Sequenced: PBMCs. The V call is TRBV30, the J call TRBJ2-5; unclear D gene. The CDR3 region has the DNA TGTGCCTGGAGTAGTCAGGCCGGGACCCAGTACTTC. Amino acid sequence: CAWSSQAGTQYF.